These 21 T cell receptor beta chains were all obtained from the same sample, sequenced in a study of response to subunit inactivated influenza vaccine. TCRdb fed the RT-PCR reads into MiXCR, producing one record per CDR3 protein. The table includes hundreds of thousands of distinct CDR3 sequences, approximately 14% detected once. The sequences come from PBMCs from blood, collected 14 to 15 days before vaccination. These receptors were collected from a man in his fifties or sixties who received an inactivated influenza vaccine.

This clonotype came up many times. The V and J genes are TRBV25-1 and TRBJ1-1; D ambiguous. The CDR3 sequence is 13 residues long. Trimming pared 3 bases from V and 5 bases from J, leaving 10 bases between. Germline V gene lookup returns CDR1 MGHDK and CDR2 SYGVNS. The CDR3 region is CASSDRLRTEAFF. The CDR3 DNA reads TGTGCCAGCAGTGACCGTTTAAGGACTGAAGCTTTCTTT.

This clonotype was seen repeatedly, ten times or more. V and J are TRBV6-2 or TRBV6-3 and TRBJ2-1, with TRBD2 matching over 15 bases. Germline V gene data show CDR1 as MNHEY and CDR2 as SVGEGT. This CDR3 is built from 16 residues. The V gene end was trimmed by 5 bases and the J gene end by 7 bases; junction bases not matched to a gene: 6. The CDR3 sequence: CASSHPGLAGGNEQFF. The CDR3 nucleotides are TGTGCCAGCAGTCACCCGGGACTAGCGGGAGGAAATGAGCAGTTCTTC.

This clonotype was recorded at least ten times. V gene TRBV18 combines with J gene TRBJ2-3; no clear D gene. V lost 5 bases to trimming and J lost 1 base, with 10 bases between them. Germline V gives CDR1 KGHSH, CDR2 LQKENI. The CDR3 loop spans 14 amino acids. The DNA of the CDR3 is TGTGCCAGCTCATCTTTCTTCGGCACAGATACGCAGTATTTT. Translating gives CASSSFFGTDTQYF. Full variable domain (rest looked up from reference TRBV18 and TRBJ2-3): NAGVMQNPRHLVRRRGQEARLRCSPMKGHSHVYWYRQLPEEGLKFMVYLQKENIIDESGMPKERFSAEFPKEGPSILRIQQVVRGDSAAYFCASSSFFGTDTQYFGPGTRLTVL.

This clonotype was observed at least ten times. This sequence joins TRBV11-2 and TRBJ1-1; D may be TRBD1 (5 bases). V was shortened by 3 bases and J by 1 base, with 6 bases between the two germline ends. The CDR3 is made up of 13 amino acids. Germline CDR1 SGHAT, CDR2 FQNNGV. The CDR3: CASSFQGNTEAFF. The CDR3 DNA follows: TGTGCCAGCAGCTTTCAGGGGAACACTGAAGCTTTCTTT.

This clonotype was counted at least ten times. The rearrangement uses TRBV20-1 and TRBJ2-7, with 8 bases fitting TRBD2. CDR3 size: 13 residues. The V segment lost 2 bases and the J segment 6 bases; nucleotides outside the gene matches: 6. Germline V lookup: CDR1 DFQATT, CDR2 SNEGSKA (reference sequence). DNA of the CDR3: TGCAGTGCTAGACCGGGGGGGAGAGGCGAGCAGTACTTC. Translated, it gives CSARPGGRGEQYF.

In this sample, this clonotype turned up a few times. J is TRBJ2-1 and V is TRBV6-1; 8 bases line up with TRBD2. Germline values: CDR1 MNHNS, CDR2 SASEGT. V dropped 6 bases and J dropped 4; count of bases not matched to a gene: 14. This CDR3 has 17 amino acids. The CDR3 DNA sequence: TGTGCCAGCAGGCAGGGCAGGGCTTCTAGCGGGTACAATGAGCAGTTCTTC. It encodes CASRQGRASSGYNEQFF.

The chain recombines TRBV7-2 with TRBJ2-1; 13 positions match TRBD2. Germline-derived CDR1 and CDR2 are SGHTA and FQGNSA. J gave up 7 bases and V 6 bases, and 6 bases lay outside the gene matches. The CDR3 totals 15 residues. The CDR3 DNA reads as TGTGCCAGCAGGCGGACTAGCGGGAGAGCAAATGAGCAGTTCTTC. Amino acid sequence: CASRRTSGRANEQFF.

A few counts support this clonotype. The rearrangement joins TRBV29-1 to TRBJ1-4; no reliable D call. Looked up from germline, CDR1 is SQVTM and CDR2 is ANQGSEA. This CDR3 is built from 13 residues. With 7 bases removed from V and 6 bases from J, the gap between germline ends came to 15 bases. The CDR3 is CSGRVTADEKLFF. In DNA form, the CDR3 reads TGCAGCGGACGAGTCACAGCTGATGAAAAACTGTTTTTT.

Remarks on this clonotype: It is likely a read error, because the conserved phenylalanine at the end of the CDR3 is missing. The DNA is omitted, as the CDR3 cannot be located on it reliably, and the CDR3 follows TCRdb's listing. This chain links TRBV20-1 with TRBJ2-3. The length of the CDR3 is 16 amino acids, counting both ends. Germline V gene data show CDR1 as DFQATT and CDR2 as SNEGSKA (reference sequence). The CDR3 here is CSAPDRHTIYTDTQCI.

The chain has TRBV3-1 and TRBJ2-2; 10 bases align to TRBD2. V was clipped by 1 base and J by 7 bases; unmatched bases: 6. This CDR3 contains 16 residues. Germline lookup yields CDR1 LGHDT and CDR2 YNNKEL (reference sequence). The CDR3 DNA is TGTGCCAGCAGCCAAGTGCTAGCGGGAGCGGGCGGGGAGCTGTTTTTT. Translated: CASSQVLAGAGGELFF.

The gene calls are TRBV20-1 and TRBJ1-6; D is unresolved. V gave up 3 bases and J gave up 7 bases, with 13 bases separating them. Germline-derived CDR1 and CDR2 are DFQATT and SNEGSKA (reference sequence). The CDR3 covers 14 residues. CDR3 nucleotide sequence: TGCAGTGCTAGTAAAGTTGCCTCCAATTCACCCCTCCACTTT. Protein sequence: CSASKVASNSPLHF.

There are a few counts of this clonotype. The chain carries TRBV10-3 and TRBJ2-7, with 15 bases fitting TRBD2. The germline V gene has CDR1 ENHRY and CDR2 SYGVKD. CDR3 length: 18 residues. After removal of 3 bases from V and 2 bases from J, the junction contained 8 bases not matched to a gene. The CDR3 DNA is TGTGCCATCAGTGACCAGGGACTAGCGGGAGGAACGGCCTACGAGCAGTACTTC. Residues: CAISDQGLAGGTAYEQYF.

The chain has TRBV20-1 and TRBJ2-5, with a weak D call TRBD2 (6 bases). Germline CDR1 is DFQATT and CDR2 is SNEGSKA (reference sequence). The CDR3 extends over 15 amino acids. The germline V and J ends were trimmed by 3 bases and 5 bases, with 19 bases remaining between them. CDR3 residues: CSARSAGWKGETQYF. The CDR3 nucleotides read TGCAGTGCTAGGTCGGCGGGATGGAAGGGTGAGACCCAGTACTTC.

This CDR3 reads CASSPGNLGEQYF. The DNA of the CDR3 is TGCGCCAGCAGCCCGGGTAACTTAGGCGAGCAGTACTTC. V and J are TRBV5-1 and TRBJ2-7; D gene ambiguous. This CDR3 has 13 residues. Germline V lookup: CDR1 SGHRS, CDR2 YFSETQ. Trimming took off 4 bases at V and 6 bases at J, with 14 bases between the two ends.

This clonotype was recorded a few times. The chain uses TRBV29-1 and TRBJ2-2; 7 nucleotides match TRBD1. After removal of 5 bases from V and 1 base from J, the junction contained 4 bases not matched to a gene. CDR3 length: 14 residues. Germline-derived CDR1 and CDR2 are SQVTM and ANQGSEA. The CDR3, as DNA: TGCAGCGTTCCTCGGACAGGGAACACCGGGGAGCTGTTTTTT. The encoded protein is CSVPRTGNTGELFF.

The V call is TRBV4-3, the J call TRBJ2-1, with 10 bases that match TRBD2. The CDR3 has 16 residues. Trimming at V came to 2 bases and at J to 4 bases, leaving 5 bases not matched to a gene. The germline gives CDR1 LGHNA, CDR2 YSLEER. The CDR3 bases are TGCGCCAGCAGCCAAATTAGCGGGGGGCCATACAATGAGCAGTTCTTC. Amino acid sequence: CASSQISGGPYNEQFF.

This clonotype showed up just a few times. V and J are TRBV25-1 and TRBJ2-5; no firm D call. CDR3 size: 12 residues. Germline V gene lookup returns CDR1 MGHDK and CDR2 SYGVNS. V lost 1 base and J lost 4, with 4 bases in between. CDR3 loop: CASSESSETQYF. The CDR3 coding sequence is TGTGCCAGCAGTGAATCCTCAGAGACCCAGTACTTC.

Worth noting for this clonotype: Possible read error: a much larger clone is one base away. The V and J genes are TRBV20-1 and TRBJ2-1, with 8 bases matching TRBD2. Germline values: CDR1 DFQATT, CDR2 SNEGSKA (reference sequence). The length of the CDR3 is 16 residues. The CDR3 spells CSATSSIAGFYNEQIF. In DNA form, the CDR3 reads TGCAGTGCCACCTCCTCAATAGCGGGATTCTACAATGAGCAGATCTTC.

The CDR3 bases are TGCGCCAGCAGCAAGGGACTAGCGGGAGTCGGGTACAATGAGCAGTTCTTC. This encodes CASSKGLAGVGYNEQFF. This chain links TRBV5-1 with TRBJ2-1, with TRBD2 identical over 14 bases. Germline lookup yields CDR1 SGHRS and CDR2 YFSETQ. The CDR3 consists of 17 residues. V gave up 4 bases and J gave up 4 bases; unmatched junction bases: 7. The variable domain in full, with the rest retrieved from reference TRBV5-1 and TRBJ2-1, is KAGVTQTPRYLIKTRGQQVTLSCSPISGHRSVSWYQQTPGQGLQFLFEYFSETQRNKGNFPGRFSGRQFSNSRSEMNVSTLELGDSALYLCASSKGLAGVGYNEQFFGPGTRLTVL.

This chain uses TRBV25-1 with TRBJ2-7; D call uncertain. The CDR3 contains 12 residues. The V end lost 4 bases, the J end lost 0 bases, and 4 bases lay between the germline ends. Germline V gene data show CDR1 as MGHDK and CDR2 as SYGVNS. Written as DNA, the CDR3 is TGTGCCAGCAGTGGGGTCTCCTACGAGCAGTACTTC. Amino acid sequence: CASSGVSYEQYF.

This clonotype occurred many times. The rearrangement joins TRBV5-1 to TRBJ1-2; D is possibly TRBD1 (5 bases). The CDR3 extends over 15 amino acids. Germline loops: CDR1 SGHRS, CDR2 YFSETQ. Trimming stripped 4 bases from V and 3 bases from J, with 16 bases between. The CDR3 spells CASSLMSGRDYGYTF. The CDR3 nucleotides read TGCGCCAGCAGCCTCATGTCGGGCAGGGACTATGGCTACACCTTC.